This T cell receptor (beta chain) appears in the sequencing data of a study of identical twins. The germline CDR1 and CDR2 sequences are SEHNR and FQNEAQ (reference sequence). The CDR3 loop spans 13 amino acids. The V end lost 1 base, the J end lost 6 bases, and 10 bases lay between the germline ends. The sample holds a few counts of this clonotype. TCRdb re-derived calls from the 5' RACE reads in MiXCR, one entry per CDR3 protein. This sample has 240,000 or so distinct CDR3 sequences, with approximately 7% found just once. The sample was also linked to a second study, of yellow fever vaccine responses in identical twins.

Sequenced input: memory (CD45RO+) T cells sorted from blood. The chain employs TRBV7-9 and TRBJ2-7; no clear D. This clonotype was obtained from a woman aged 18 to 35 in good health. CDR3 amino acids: CASSLVGASEQYV. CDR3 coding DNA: TGTGCCAGCAGCTTAGTGGGTGCGAGCGAGCAGTACGTC.